The 3 T cell receptor beta chains below come from one sample, sequenced in a study of blood T cell repertoires in COVID-19. Libraries were prepared by immunoSEQ multiplex PCR; TCRdb keeps only in-frame clonotypes and omits some of them. The data contain 110,000 to 150,000 clones, about four fifths of them singletons. Material for sequencing was PBMCs or T cells enriched from blood (not recorded which). Receptor source: a man in his forties or fifties with acute COVID-19.

CDR3 sequence (DNA): TGTGCCAGCAGCTTTAGTGCCGGACTAGCGGGAGGGGATGAGCAGTTCTTC. This encodes CASSFSAGLAGGDEQFF. The chain is built from TRBV7-2 and TRBJ2-1; 15 bases fit TRBD2. The CDR3 is 17 residues long. Germline V gives CDR1 SGHTA, CDR2 FQGNSA. The V segment lost 3 bases and the J segment 8 bases; nucleotides outside the gene matches: 8.

The chain uses TRBV6-2 or TRBV6-3 and TRBJ2-3; D is possibly TRBD2 (5 bases). The V gene lost 2 bases and the J gene lost 2 bases, with 8 bases spanning the gap. Germline loops: CDR1 MNHEY, CDR2 SVGEGT. The CDR3 has 14 amino acids. This CDR3 is CASSYVGDTDTQYF. CDR3 DNA: TGTGCCAGCAGTTACGTCGGGGACACAGATACGCAGTATTTT.

The rearrangement links TRBV29-1 to TRBJ2-7, with D perhaps TRBD1 (5 bases). V was pared by 0 bases and J by 2 bases, with 11 bases between. Germline-derived CDR1 and CDR2 are SQVTM and ANQGSEA. CDR3 length: 14 amino acids. The CDR3 protein is CSVEDYDSPYEQYF. The CDR3 DNA sequence: TGCAGCGTTGAAGATTACGACAGCCCCTACGAGCAGTACTTC.